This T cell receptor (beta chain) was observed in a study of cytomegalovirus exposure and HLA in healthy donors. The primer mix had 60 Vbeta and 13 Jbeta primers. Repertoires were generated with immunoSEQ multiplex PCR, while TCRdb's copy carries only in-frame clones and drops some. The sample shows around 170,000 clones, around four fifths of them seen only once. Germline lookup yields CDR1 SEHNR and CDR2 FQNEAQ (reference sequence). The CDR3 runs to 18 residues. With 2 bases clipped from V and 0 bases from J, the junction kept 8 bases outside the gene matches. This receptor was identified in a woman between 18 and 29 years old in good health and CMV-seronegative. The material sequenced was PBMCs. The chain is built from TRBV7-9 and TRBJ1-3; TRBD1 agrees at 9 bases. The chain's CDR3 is CASSLLYRGPDSGNTIYF. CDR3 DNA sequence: TGTGCCAGCAGCTTACTCTACAGGGGGCCCGACTCTGGAAACACCATATATTTT.